This section outlines one TCR beta chain sequence together with its context. The antigen is not known. This specimen belongs to a study of cytomegalovirus exposure and HLA in healthy donors. Study-wide findings and caveats: Sequencing likely caused a cluster of highly shared sequence variants. Later analysis identified 16,000 or so TCR beta sequences associated with HLA alleles, using a false discovery rate threshold of 0.05. The analysis excluded some indistinguishable V segments, including TRBV6-2 and TRBV6-3.

60 Vbeta and 13 Jbeta primers were used in PCR. Method: immunoSEQ multiplex PCR; TCRdb's copy keeps in-frame clones and lacks some. The sample holds under 130,000 clones; about 80% are singletons and the top ten take approximately 8%. Germline CDR1 and CDR2: SGHNT and YYREEE (reference sequence). Trimming cost V 4 bases and J 3 bases, with 16 bases left between them. The length of the CDR3 is 15 residues. The specimen was PBMCs. The chain links TRBV5-4 to TRBJ1-2; D might be TRBD1 (6 bases). This clonotype was sampled from a man aged 35 to 55 in good health and CMV-seropositive. CDR3 protein: CASSHRVQGDYGYTF. CDR3 bases: TGTGCCAGCAGCCATAGGGTACAGGGAGACTATGGCTACACCTTC.